Listed here is a single T cell receptor beta chain. Germline CDR1 is SGHAT and CDR2 is FQNNGV. The length of the CDR3 is 15 residues. The V end lost 3 bases, the J end lost 0 bases, and 9 bases lay between the germline ends. The data were taken from a study of cytomegalovirus exposure and HLA in healthy donors. 13 Jbeta primers and 60 Vbeta primers were used for the PCR. Profiling relied on immunoSEQ multiplex PCR, and the TCRdb table lists in-frame clones only, not all of them. The sample has over 200,000 clones, roughly 87% seen once. Sequenced material: PBMCs. The chain joins TRBV11-2 to TRBJ2-4; D call uncertain. This TCR was sampled from a woman in her forties in good health and CMV-seropositive. The CDR3 DNA is TGTGCCAGCAGCTTCGAGCAAGCAGCCAAAAACATTCAGTACTTC. Its protein is CASSFEQAAKNIQYF.